The next 14 T cell receptor beta chains were all read from a single sample in a study of cytomegalovirus exposure and HLA in healthy donors. Use of 60 Vbeta and 13 Jbeta primers characterized the PCR. Repertoires were generated with immunoSEQ multiplex PCR, while TCRdb's copy carries only in-frame clones and drops some. Found here are 85,000 to 100,000 clones, 79% of them singletons; the top ten hold around 3%. The material sequenced was PBMCs. The receptor set was obtained from a male donor in good health and CMV-seropositive.

V and J are TRBV15 and TRBJ2-3, with TRBD2 identical over 10 bases. V lost 2 bases, J lost 0 bases, and 2 bases stayed unmatched. CDR3 length: 16 residues. CDR1 and CDR2 from the germline V gene are LNHNV and YYDKDF (reference sequence). DNA of the CDR3: TGTGCCACCAGCAGACGGACTAGCGGCAGCACAGATACGCAGTATTTT. It is translated as CATSRRTSGSTDTQYF.

V is TRBV7-9 and J is TRBJ1-2; 11 nucleotides line up with TRBD1. The CDR3 covers 18 residues. CDR1 and CDR2 (germline): SEHNR, FQNEAQ (reference sequence). The junction had 9 bases not matched to a gene; V was cut back by 1 base and J by 2 bases. This chain's CDR3 is CASSLGSGQGVINYGYTF. The DNA for the CDR3 is TGTGCCAGCAGCTTAGGTTCGGGACAGGGGGTCATCAACTATGGCTACACCTTC. The full variable domain, rest sourced from reference TRBV7-9 and TRBJ1-2, is DTGVSQNPRHKITKRGQNVTFRCDPISEHNRLYWYRQTLGQGPEFLTYFQNEAQLEKSRLLSDRFSAERPKGSFSTLEIQRTEQGDSAMYLCASSLGSGQGVINYGYTFGSGTRLTVV.

V usage is TRBV14 and J usage is TRBJ1-1; tentatively, D is TRBD1 (6 bases). CDR3 length: 13 residues. From germline, CDR1 is SGHDN and CDR2 FVKESK. Trimming removed 0 bases at V and 4 bases at J, with 6 bases between. The CDR3 DNA reads as TGTGCCAGCAGCCAAGACAGGGGCACTGAAGCTTTCTTT. This sequence encodes CASSQDRGTEAFF. The variable domain in full, completed from reference TRBV14 and TRBJ1-1, reads EAGVTQFPSHSVIEKGQTVTLRCDPISGHDNLYWYRRVMGKEIKFLLHFVKESKQDESGMPNNRFLAERTGGTYSTLKVQPAELEDSGVYFCASSQDRGTEAFFGQGTRLTVV.

The chain is built from TRBV2 and TRBJ1-5; TRBD1 matches 8 bases. Germline trimming cut 7 bases from V and 2 bases from J; bases unmatched to any gene: 7. Germline V gene lookup returns CDR1 SNHLY and CDR2 FYNNEI. There are 15 residues in the CDR3. The DNA for the CDR3 is TGTGCCAGCACTAAGGGACAGGTTGGCAATCAGCCCCAGCATTTT. Translation gives CASTKGQVGNQPQHF.

This sequence joins TRBV7-9 and TRBJ2-7; D is unclear. Germline V gene data show CDR1 as SEHNR and CDR2 as FQNEAQ (reference sequence). The CDR3 has 15 residues. Trimming stripped 1 base from V and 0 bases from J, with 10 bases between. CDR3 bases: TGTGCCAGCAGCTTAGTTGTTGCCGGCTCCTACGAGCAGTACTTC. The encoded protein is CASSLVVAGSYEQYF.

The chain is built from TRBV7-8 and TRBJ1-2; 8 bases are a match to TRBD1. Per the germline V gene, CDR1 is SGHVS and CDR2 is FQNEAQ. The CDR3 totals 14 residues. Losses at the gene ends were 6 bases for V and 4 bases for J; bases not matched to a gene: 7. The CDR3 region is CASSFGQGSYGYTF. The CDR3 DNA follows: TGTGCCAGCAGTTTTGGACAGGGAAGCTATGGCTACACCTTC.

The chain couples TRBV6-6 to TRBJ2-7; D gene uncertain. CDR1 MNHNY and CDR2 SVGAGI come from the germline V gene (reference sequence). This CDR3 has 11 amino acids. V was shortened by 7 bases and J by 7 bases, with 11 bases between the two germline ends. CDR3 amino acids: CASTTNREQYF. DNA of the CDR3: TGTGCCAGCACTACGAACCGGGAGCAGTACTTC.

The chain is built from TRBV7-9 and TRBJ2-7; D not resolved. Trimming stripped 6 bases from V and 3 bases from J, with 15 bases between. Germline assignment: CDR1 SEHNR and CDR2 FQNEAQ (reference sequence). There are 14 residues in the CDR3. CDR3 amino acids: CASSDRGSFYEQYF. The DNA of the CDR3 is TGTGCCAGCAGTGACCGAGGCAGCTTCTACGAGCAGTACTTC.

V usage is TRBV6-5 and J usage is TRBJ2-1, with D tentatively TRBD1 (6 bases). There are 12 residues in the CDR3. V was cut by 0 bases and J by 14 bases, with 11 bases left in between. CDR1 is MNHEY, CDR2 SVGAGI, per germline. CDR3 sequence: CASSYSGTPEFF. For the CDR3, the DNA is TGTGCCAGCAGTTACTCTGGGACACCGGAGTTCTTC.

V is TRBV30 and J is TRBJ2-7; 12 positions match TRBD2. The CDR3 loop spans 14 amino acids. Germline V gene sequence: CDR1 GTSNPN, CDR2 SVGIG (reference sequence). With V trimmed by 4 bases and J by 4 bases, 5 bases remained unmatched. The CDR3 sequence: CAWTRLAGEYEQYF. DNA for the CDR3: TGTGCCTGGACAAGACTAGCGGGGGAATACGAGCAGTACTTC.

The chain is built from TRBV19 and TRBJ1-5, with 10 bases identical to TRBD1. There are 16 residues in the CDR3. Germline CDR1 reads LNHDA; CDR2 reads SQIVND (reference sequence). Trimming removed 1 base from V and 7 bases from J; junction bases left unmatched: 7. The CDR3 sequence is CASSIGGTGEGQPQHF. The DNA for the CDR3 is TGTGCCAGTAGTATAGGGGGGACAGGGGAGGGACAGCCCCAGCATTTT.

The CDR3 sequence: CASSYDGGTDTQYF. The CDR3 DNA is TGTGCCAGCAGCTACGACGGGGGTACAGATACGCAGTATTTT. The genes are TRBV6-5 and TRBJ2-3, with a possible D match to TRBD2 (6 bases). CDR3 length: 14 residues. V was shortened by 6 bases and J by 3 bases, with 13 bases between the two germline ends. In germline, CDR1 is MNHEY, CDR2 SVGAGI.

The rearrangement joins TRBV5-6 to TRBJ2-1; 7 bases fit TRBD2. The CDR3 is 13 residues long. Germline-derived CDR1 and CDR2 are SGHDT and YYEEEE. J gave up 9 bases and V 4 bases, and 7 bases lay outside the gene matches. The CDR3 nucleotides read TGTGCCAGCAGCCCAGGGCGGGGGATTGAGCAGTTCTTC. Amino acids: CASSPGRGIEQFF.

The V gene is TRBV7-8, the J gene TRBJ2-1; 9 positions agree with TRBD2. Trimming at V came to 6 bases and at J to 1 base, leaving 10 bases not matched to a gene. The CDR3 has 17 amino acids. Germline CDR1 reads SGHVS; CDR2 reads FQNEAQ. The CDR3 sequence: CASRRSGGPKSYNEQFF. The CDR3 coding sequence is TGTGCCAGCAGACGAAGCGGGGGGCCAAAATCCTACAATGAGCAGTTCTTC. Combining the CDR3 with reference TRBV7-8 and TRBJ2-1 gives the whole variable domain GAGVSQSPRYKVAKRGQDVALRCDPISGHVSLFWYQQALGQGPEFLTYFQNEAQLDKSGLPSDRFFAERPEGSVSTLKIQRTQQEDSAVYLCASRRSGGPKSYNEQFFGPGTRLTVL.